The 3 T cell receptor beta chains presented below share a single source sample, sequenced in a study of high-grade serous ovarian cancer treatment subgroups. Tumor tissue was taken before any definitive surgery or chemotherapy was given. Repertoires were generated with immunoSEQ multiplex PCR, while TCRdb's copy carries only in-frame clones and drops some. The table shows approximately 4,000 clones, with approximately 76% occurring only once. The sequenced sample was tumor tissue. Receptor source: a human donor with high-grade serous ovarian cancer.

The J gene is TRBJ1-2, the V gene TRBV5-6, with TRBD1 as a possible D gene (6 bases). CDR3 length: 14 amino acids. Trimming stripped 2 bases from V and 1 base from J, with 9 bases between. The germline V gene has CDR1 SGHDT and CDR2 YYEEEE. The CDR3 protein is CASSLDRFNYGYTF. The CDR3 coding sequence is TGTGCCAGCAGCTTAGACAGGTTTAACTATGGCTACACCTTC.

The CDR3 is CASSPVHGWDTEAFF. For the CDR3, the DNA is TGTGCCAGCAGCCCCGTTCATGGGTGGGACACTGAAGCTTTCTTT. The chain joins TRBV28 to TRBJ1-1; D ambiguous. This CDR3 is 15 amino acids long. CDR1 is MDHEN and CDR2 is SYDVKM in the germline V gene. V gave up 6 bases and J gave up 3 bases, with 17 bases separating them.

V and J are TRBV5-4 and TRBJ2-1, with 9 positions matching TRBD2. V shed 4 bases and J 4 bases; nucleotides not matched to a gene: 3. The CDR3 loop spans 14 amino acids. CDR1 is SGHNT and CDR2 is YYREEE in the germline V gene (reference sequence). CDR3 bases: TGTGCCAGCAGCCTTAGCGGGAGTTACAATGAGCAGTTCTTC. The encoded protein is CASSLSGSYNEQFF.